The next 7 T cell receptor beta chains were all read from a single sample in a study of cytomegalovirus exposure and HLA in healthy donors. The PCR used 60 Vbeta and 13 Jbeta primers. TCRdb's copy holds only in-frame clones and misses some; the assay was immunoSEQ multiplex PCR. Here the sample spans about 52,000 clones, roughly 60% being singletons. The specimen sequenced was PBMCs. The receptors were sampled from a human donor in good health.

This clone has a handful of counts. This chain links TRBV7-2 with TRBJ2-3; TRBD2 might be the D (5 bases). The CDR3 runs 13 residues. Trimming took off 0 bases at V and 5 bases at J, with 6 bases between the two ends. CDR1 is SGHTA, CDR2 FQGNSA, per germline. This CDR3 reads CASSLARGDTQYF. For the CDR3, the DNA is TGTGCCAGCAGCTTAGCTCGGGGAGATACGCAGTATTTT. The full variable domain, its missing parts supplied by reference TRBV7-2 and TRBJ2-3, is GAGVSQSPSNKVTEKGKDVELRCDPISGHTALYWYRQSLGQGLEFLIYFQGNSAPDKSGLPSDRFSAERTGGSVSTLTIQRTQQEDSAVYLCASSLARGDTQYFGPGTRLTVL.

The chain joins TRBV6-5 to TRBJ1-2; 8 nucleotides align to TRBD1. The CDR3 has 15 residues. The V and J ends lost 0 bases and 4 bases, in that order; junction bases with no gene match: 4. Germline-derived CDR1 and CDR2 are MNHEY and SVGAGI. The CDR3 loop reads CASSYSGTGLYGYTF. CDR3 nucleotide sequence: TGTGCCAGCAGTTACTCCGGGACAGGCCTCTATGGCTACACCTTC.

Points on this clone: The same CDR3 can be traced to other DNA sequences in this sample. The rearrangement joins TRBV19 to TRBJ2-7, with 8 bases lining up with TRBD2. The V segment lost 6 bases and the J segment 4 bases; nucleotides outside the gene matches: 8. This CDR3 region has 14 residues. Germline CDR1 is LNHDA and CDR2 is SQIVND (reference sequence). CDR3 sequence: CASSGTGGSYEQYF. The CDR3 bases are TGTGCCAGTAGCGGGACGGGGGGGAGTTACGAGCAGTACTTC.

This clone was observed a handful of times. The V gene is TRBV19, the J gene TRBJ1-1; D not certain. The V end was cut by 7 bases, the J end by 2 bases, with 14 bases between. From germline, CDR1 is LNHDA and CDR2 SQIVND (reference sequence). The length of the CDR3 is 14 residues. This CDR3 reads CASTAGSHNTEAFF. As DNA, the CDR3 is TGTGCCAGTACTGCCGGGTCCCATAACACTGAAGCTTTCTTT.

This clone has only a few counts. V is TRBV6-6 and J is TRBJ2-2; 7 bases map to TRBD1. From germline, CDR1 is MNHNY and CDR2 SVGAGI (reference sequence). The CDR3 is 15 residues long. Unmatched junction bases numbered 10, after V lost 6 bases and J lost 6 bases. CDR3 in amino acids: CASSSHQGDAGELFF. Here the CDR3 DNA reads TGTGCCAGCAGCTCACACCAGGGGGATGCCGGGGAGCTGTTTTTT.

V and J are TRBV6-5 and TRBJ1-5, with D perhaps matching TRBD1 (5 bases). Germline assignment: CDR1 MNHEY and CDR2 SVGAGI. This CDR3 has 14 residues. The ends were cut back, 6 bases at V and 5 bases at J, with 14 bases in the middle. The CDR3 DNA sequence: TGTGCCAGCAGCCAAACCAGGGCCGATCAGCCCCAGCATTTT. The encoded protein is CASSQTRADQPQHF.

Only a few counts were recorded for this clone. The chain couples TRBV5-1 to TRBJ2-3; 7 nucleotides align to TRBD1. CDR1 SGHRS and CDR2 YFSETQ come from the germline V gene. The V and J ends lost 3 bases and 0 bases, in that order; junction bases with no gene match: 10. The CDR3 covers 17 residues. CDR3 protein: CASSSPRTGKSTDTQYF. CDR3 nucleotides: TGCGCCAGCAGCTCCCCCCGGACAGGAAAGAGCACAGATACGCAGTATTTT. Looking up the rest from reference TRBV5-1 and TRBJ2-3 gives the full variable domain: KAGVTQTPRYLIKTRGQQVTLSCSPISGHRSVSWYQQTPGQGLQFLFEYFSETQRNKGNFPGRFSGRQFSNSRSEMNVSTLELGDSALYLCASSSPRTGKSTDTQYFGPGTRLTVL.